The clone carrying this T cell receptor beta chain appeared a single time. The antigen remains undetermined. The data stem from a study of T cell repertoires in cytomegalovirus infection. Study summary: Well-studied HLA-B-restricted CMV epitopes were used in the study alongside recently identified HLA-C-restricted ones. An indication of both CMV infection and matching HLA type came from public TCR beta signatures. Whole-study findings and limits: Dominating the ex vivo response were HLA-C-restricted CMV-specific TCR beta clonotypes. Identification of carriers of CMV plus the relevant HLA was achieved through cumulative public TCR beta family frequency.

TCRdb re-derived calls from the reads in MiXCR, one entry per CDR3 protein. The table has about half a million distinct CDR3 sequences, 30% to 35% seen once. CDR3 length: 15 amino acids. V trimming: 9 bases; J trimming: 4 bases; junction bases outside the gene matches: 11. Germline V lookup: CDR1 LNHDA, CDR2 SQIVND (reference sequence). Here the sequenced sample was cultured PBMCs, taken from culture after CMV antigen stimulation. This TCR was recovered from a human donor in good health (CMV status not recorded). Some clones in this sample may be carry-over from other donors' samples. This sequence joins TRBV19 and TRBJ2-3, with TRBD1 identical over 9 bases. The CDR3 spells CASSPGQGEADTQYF. The CDR3 nucleotides read TGTGCCAGCAGTCCGGGACAGGGTGAGGCAGATACGCAGTATTTT.